The 22 T cell receptor beta chains in this list originate from one sample, sequenced in a study of a mutant IDH1 vaccine in newly diagnosed glioma. Their cognate antigens are unknown. Time point specified: week 11, during vaccination. Mutant IDH1 20-mer peptide, at 300 ug, made up each vaccine dose, with topical imiquimod. The protocol was immunoSEQ multiplex PCR, while the TCRdb copy is restricted to in-frame clones and leaves out a portion. The sample has tens of thousands of clones, more than 80% seen once. Specimen: PBMCs, collected from a glioma patient whose treatment included an IDH1 peptide vaccine. Receptors were obtained from a man aged 25-45 years with glioma.

V gene TRBV4-2 combines with J gene TRBJ1-2; possibly TRBD1 for D (5 bases). This CDR3 contains 15 residues. V lost 3 bases and J lost 4, with 15 bases in between. Germline lookup yields CDR1 LGHNA and CDR2 YNFKEQ. In DNA form, the CDR3 reads TGTGCCAGCAGCCAGTTTGCGGGACTCTCCTATGGCTACACCTTC. Translation gives CASSQFAGLSYGYTF.

CDR3 sequence (DNA): TGTGCCAGCAGTACCCTTTTCGGGATGGTGGAGACCCAGTACTTC. It is translated as CASSTLFGMVETQYF. The gene calls are TRBV6-5 and TRBJ2-5; TRBD2 might be the D (5 bases). The length of the CDR3 is 15 residues. Trimming removed 5 bases from V and 5 bases from J, with 18 bases in between. Per germline, CDR1 MNHEY and CDR2 SVGAGI.

V is TRBV9 and J is TRBJ1-1, with a possible D match to TRBD1 (5 bases). The CDR3 is made up of 16 amino acids. The germline V and J ends were trimmed by 0 bases and 7 bases, with 19 bases remaining between them. Germline assignment: CDR1 SGDLS and CDR2 YYNGEE. The CDR3 region is CASSVGGEAILGEAFF. CDR3 bases: TGTGCCAGCAGCGTAGGGGGGGAAGCGATTCTAGGTGAAGCTTTCTTT.

The chain joins TRBV4-1 to TRBJ2-1, with TRBD2 identical over 9 bases. The CDR3 contains 16 residues. J lost 3 bases, V lost 0 bases, and 3 bases had no gene match. Germline V gene data show CDR1 as MGHRA and CDR2 as YSYEKL. DNA of the CDR3: TGCGCCAGCAGCCAAGATGAGCGGGGGGTCTACAATGAGCAGTTCTTC. Residues: CASSQDERGVYNEQFF.

In this sample, this clone turned up once. The genes are TRBV29-1 and TRBJ1-2, with 10 bases matching TRBD1. The CDR3 sequence is 11 residues long. Looked up from germline, CDR1 is SQVTM and CDR2 is ANQGSEA. Trimming took 6 bases from V and 11 from J; bases not matched to a gene: 6. The CDR3 protein is CSVETGGGYTF. CDR3 DNA: TGCAGCGTGGAGACAGGGGGCGGGTACACCTTC. The full variable domain, rest sourced from reference TRBV29-1 and TRBJ1-2, is SAVISQKPSRDICQRGTSLTIQCQVDSQVTMMFWYRQQPGQSLTLIATANQGSEATYESGFVIDKFPISRPNLTFSTLTVSNMSPEDSSIYLCSVETGGGYTFGSGTRLTVV.

CDR3 bases: TGTGCCATCGGACAGGGGGTGGTGGTCGAGCAGTACTTC. It specifies CAIGQGVVVEQYF. This chain links TRBV10-3 with TRBJ2-7; 10 positions match TRBD1. V lost 8 bases, J lost 6 bases, and 7 bases stayed unmatched. CDR1 is ENHRY, CDR2 SYGVKD, per germline. This CDR3 comprises 13 residues.

This clone came up once. The chain carries TRBV2 and TRBJ2-2, with 8 bases identical to TRBD1. The CDR3 runs 14 residues. V lost 8 bases to trimming and J lost 0 bases; unmatched junction nucleotides: 2. CDR1 and CDR2 (germline): SNHLY, FYNNEI. The CDR3 here is CASQQGANTGELFF. The CDR3 DNA reads as TGTGCCAGCCAACAGGGGGCGAACACCGGGGAGCTGTTTTTT. The whole variable domain, remainder taken from reference TRBV2 and TRBJ2-2, is EPEVTQTPSHQVTQMGQEVILRCVPISNHLYFYWYRQILGQKVEFLVSFYNNEISEKSEIFDDQFSVERPDGSNFTLKIRSTKLEDSAMYFCASQQGANTGELFFGEGSRLTVL.

The chain employs TRBV15 and TRBJ2-7, with D maybe TRBD1 (6 bases). Germline CDR1 is LNHNV and CDR2 is YYDKDF (reference sequence). The CDR3 length is 15 residues. Trimming cost V 5 bases and J 4 bases, with 18 bases left between them. The CDR3 here is CATSPSPQGWYEQYF. In DNA, the CDR3 is TGTGCCACCAGCCCCTCGCCCCAGGGGTGGTACGAGCAGTACTTC.

Worth noting for this clone: At the DNA level, this CDR3 is encoded by other sequences in the same sample as well. The rearrangement joins TRBV5-1 to TRBJ2-1; D is perhaps TRBD1 (5 bases). The V and J ends lost 0 bases and 4 bases respectively, with 8 bases between them. CDR3 length: 14 residues. Looked up from germline, CDR1 is SGHRS and CDR2 is YFSETQ. The CDR3 loop is CASSLGGGYNEQFF. The CDR3 DNA follows: TGCGCCAGCAGCTTGGGGGGCGGATACAATGAGCAGTTCTTC.

This clone was recorded once. V and J are TRBV7-8 and TRBJ2-1; 8 positions match TRBD2. This CDR3 is built from 18 residues. The germline CDR1 and CDR2 sequences are SGHVS and FQNEAQ. J was trimmed by 7 bases and V by 5 bases; bases with no gene match: 19. The CDR3 nucleotides are TGTGCCAGCAGCCCAGGGTATAGGCGGGAGGCCCATCGGAATGAGCAGTTCTTC. It is translated as CASSPGYRREAHRNEQFF. Based on the CDR3 plus reference TRBV7-8 and TRBJ2-1, the full variable domain is GAGVSQSPRYKVAKRGQDVALRCDPISGHVSLFWYQQALGQGPEFLTYFQNEAQLDKSGLPSDRFFAERPEGSVSTLKIQRTQQEDSAVYLCASSPGYRREAHRNEQFFGPGTRLTVL.

This CDR3 is CASSRDIPLQGNGYTF. CDR3 nucleotide sequence: TGTGCCAGCAGCCGCGACATCCCGCTACAGGGTAATGGCTACACCTTC. J is TRBJ1-2 and V is TRBV7-8; TRBD1 might be the D (6 bases). The germline gives CDR1 SGHVS, CDR2 FQNEAQ. V gave up 5 bases and J gave up 6 bases, with 22 bases separating them. The CDR3 runs to 16 residues.

This sequence joins TRBV2 and TRBJ2-7, with D hard to call. Germline CDR1 and CDR2: SNHLY and FYNNEI. The CDR3 sequence is 12 residues long. Trimming removed 4 bases from V and 4 bases from J, with 8 bases in between. CDR3 protein: CASSVSRYEQYF. DNA for the CDR3: TGTGCCAGCAGTGTGTCCAGGTACGAGCAGTACTTC.

This chain joins TRBV9 and TRBJ2-7; tentative D call: TRBD2 (5 bases). Germline-derived CDR1 and CDR2 are SGDLS and YYNGEE. The CDR3 covers 15 residues. V lost 0 bases and J 6 bases, leaving 16 bases between the germline ends. This CDR3 reads CASSVESGRSGEQYF. The CDR3 DNA reads TGTGCCAGCAGCGTAGAGTCAGGAAGGAGCGGCGAGCAGTACTTC.

The rearrangement links TRBV11-2 to TRBJ1-4; no firm D call. The CDR3 extends over 13 amino acids. The germline V gene encodes CDR1 SGHAT and CDR2 FQNNGV. V was trimmed by 5 bases and J by 4 bases, leaving 8 bases between them. CDR3 DNA sequence: TGTGCCAGCAGCCCCGGCGTTAATGAAAAACTGTTTTTT. Protein product: CASSPGVNEKLFF.

CDR3 region: CASSSGRTLNTGELFF. The DNA for the CDR3 is TGTGCCAGCAGCTCTGGACGGACCCTGAACACCGGGGAGCTGTTTTTT. V is TRBV27 and J is TRBJ2-2, with D unclear. The V end was cut by 6 bases, the J end by 1 base, with 15 bases between. Germline assignment: CDR1 MNHEY and CDR2 SMNVEV (reference sequence). This CDR3 has 16 residues.

The genes are TRBV6-5 and TRBJ1-6, with D tentatively TRBD1 (5 bases). CDR3 size: 15 residues. Deletions cut 0 bases from V and 7 bases from J, with 10 bases between. Germline V CDR1 and CDR2: MNHEY, SVGAGI. The CDR3 is CASSYSGGGNSPLHF. The CDR3 DNA reads as TGTGCCAGCAGTTACTCGGGGGGTGGGAATTCACCCCTCCACTTT.

The V gene is TRBV5-4, the J gene TRBJ2-1, with TRBD2 matching 8 bases. From germline, CDR1 is SGHNT and CDR2 YYREEE (reference sequence). V lost 5 bases, J lost 0 bases, and 10 bases stayed unmatched. The CDR3 contains 17 residues. CDR3 in amino acids: CASSGAFSGTSYNEQFF. The CDR3 bases are TGTGCCAGCAGTGGAGCTTTTAGCGGGACCTCCTACAATGAGCAGTTCTTC.

The chain combines TRBV7-2 with TRBJ1-1, with 7 positions matching TRBD1. The V segment lost 0 bases and the J segment 5 bases; nucleotides outside the gene matches: 12. The germline V gene encodes CDR1 SGHTA and CDR2 FQGNSA. The CDR3 sequence is 17 residues long. CDR3 bases: TGTGCCAGCAGCTTAGCGCATTTCAGGGGGGCGGAAACTGAAGCTTTCTTT. This gives the protein CASSLAHFRGAETEAFF.

The chain uses TRBV28 and TRBJ2-5; D gene ambiguous. Germline loops: CDR1 MDHEN, CDR2 SYDVKM. CDR3 length equals 13 residues. The germline V and J ends were trimmed by 5 bases and 11 bases, with 18 bases remaining between them. The CDR3 loop is CASSPGRIVRQYF. The CDR3 nucleotides read TGTGCCAGCAGTCCCGGTCGAATCGTTCGGCAGTACTTC. The whole variable domain, remainder taken from reference TRBV28 and TRBJ2-5, is DVKVTQSSRYLVKRTGEKVFLECVQDMDHENMFWYRQDPGLGLRLIYFSYDVKMKEKGDIPEGYSVSREKKERFSLILESASTNQTSMYLCASSPGRIVRQYFGPGTRLLVL.

The chain is built from TRBV2 and TRBJ2-3; maybe TRBD2 (5 bases). V was trimmed by 4 bases and J by 0 bases, leaving 14 bases between them. The CDR3 has 16 amino acids. Germline V gene lookup returns CDR1 SNHLY and CDR2 FYNNEI. The CDR3 here is CASSGSRGTSTDTQYF. The CDR3 nucleotides are TGTGCCAGCAGTGGGAGTCGGGGAACTAGCACAGATACGCAGTATTTT.

The rearrangement joins TRBV19 to TRBJ2-2; TRBD2 matches 7 bases. Per the germline V gene, CDR1 is LNHDA and CDR2 is SQIVND (reference sequence). V dropped 7 bases and J dropped 6; count of bases not matched to a gene: 23. CDR3 length equals 19 residues. This CDR3 reads CASTSLVYSGGRRPGELFF. DNA for the CDR3: TGTGCCAGTACCTCCTTAGTTTATTCGGGGGGTAGGAGACCCGGGGAGCTGTTTTTT.

This clone was detected only a few times. The chain has TRBV10-2 and TRBJ2-1; D might be TRBD1 or TRBD2, each matching 5 bases. The CDR3 contains 14 residues. V dropped 3 bases and J dropped 4 bases, with 10 bases sitting between them. Germline assignment: CDR1 WSHSY and CDR2 SAAADI. CDR3 DNA sequence: TGCGCCAGCAGTGAAGTCAGGGAGTACAATGAGCAGTTCTTC. Translating it yields CASSEVREYNEQFF.